This TCR beta chain was profiled in a study of cytomegalovirus exposure and HLA in healthy donors. On the study more broadly: Early release data held around 82 million unique TCRs from HLA-typed donors. Among the 300 to 500 genotyped donors, approximately 80% were placed in the Caucasian-associated ancestry cluster.

Looked up from germline, CDR1 is SGHRS and CDR2 is YFSETQ. The CDR3 length is 14 residues. Trimming cost V 5 bases and J 2 bases, with 13 bases left between them. General study results and limits: In an earlier analysis, about 87% or about 30%: the productive usage of most TCR beta V segments. Among donors in an Asian-associated ancestry cluster, a later analysis reportedly found fewer N-insertions than the approximately 670-donor mean.

Comment on this clone: Its antigen remains unidentified.

With 60 Vbeta and 13 Jbeta primers, the PCR was carried out. Produced via immunoSEQ multiplex PCR; TCRdb's table is partial and in-frame only. This sample has about 190,000 clones, with around 85% found just once. Source material: PBMCs. The gene calls are TRBV5-1 and TRBJ1-2; a possible D gene is TRBD1 (6 bases). The receptor was isolated from a man in his fifties or sixties in good health and CMV-seronegative. CDR3 residues: CASSVQGTNYGYTF. DNA for the CDR3: TGCGCCAGCAGTGTACAGGGTACGAACTATGGCTACACCTTC.